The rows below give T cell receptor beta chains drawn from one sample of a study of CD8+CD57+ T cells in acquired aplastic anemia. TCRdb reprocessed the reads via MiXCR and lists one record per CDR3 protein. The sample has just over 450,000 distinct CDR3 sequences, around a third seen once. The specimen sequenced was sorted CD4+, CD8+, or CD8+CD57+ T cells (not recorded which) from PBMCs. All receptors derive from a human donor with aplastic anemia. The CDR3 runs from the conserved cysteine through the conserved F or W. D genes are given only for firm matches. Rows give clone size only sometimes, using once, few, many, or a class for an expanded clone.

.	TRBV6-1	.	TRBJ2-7	TGTGCCAGCAGTGGGTGGCAGGGTTACGAGCAGTACTTC	CASSGWQGYEQYF
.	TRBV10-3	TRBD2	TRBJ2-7	TGTGCCAGCAGTTACCCACCGGGCGGGACTATGACCTACGAGCAGTACTTC	CASSYPPGGTMTYEQYF
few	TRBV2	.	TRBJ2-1	TGTGCCAGCAGTCTAAGGAACAATGAGCAGTTCTTC	CASSLRNNEQFF
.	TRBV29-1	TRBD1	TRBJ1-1	TGCAGCGTTGACAGGACAGGGGATTGGACTGAAGCTTTCTTT	CSVDRTGDWTEAFF
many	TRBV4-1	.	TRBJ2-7	TGCGCCAGCAGCCAAGATCCTGGGTCCACCTACGAGCAGTACTTC	CASSQDPGSTYEQYF
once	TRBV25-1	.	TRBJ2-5	TGTGCCACCGCGGGACACGAAGAGACCCAGTACTTC	CATAGHEETQYF
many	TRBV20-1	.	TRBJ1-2	TGCAGTTCCGCCCTACCCTATGGCTACACCTTC	CSSALPYGYTF
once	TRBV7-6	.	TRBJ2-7	TGTGCCAGCAGCTTACGCCAGGGGCCCGTCTACGAGCAGTACTTC	CASSLRQGPVYEQYF
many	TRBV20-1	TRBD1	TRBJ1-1	TGCAGTGCTAGGGACAGGGCAGACACTGAAGCTTTCTTT	CSARDRADTEAFF
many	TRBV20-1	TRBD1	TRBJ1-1	TGCAGTGCTAGTTTAACAGGGGGGGCTGAAGCTTTCTTT	CSASLTGGAEAFF
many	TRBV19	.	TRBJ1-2	TGTGCCAGTAGCATCAACACCAAGGGGTCCCCTCGCGGCTACACCTTC	CASSINTKGSPRGYTF
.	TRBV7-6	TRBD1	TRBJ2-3	TGTGCCAGCAGCGTGGACAGGGGGCGTTCTGCAGATACGCAGTATTTT	CASSVDRGRSADTQYF
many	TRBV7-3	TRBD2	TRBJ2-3	TGTGCCAGCAGCCTGGGGACTAGCGGATTCACAGATACGCAGTATTTT	CASSLGTSGFTDTQYF
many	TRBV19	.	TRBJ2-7	TGTGCCAGTAGTATAGTCGCAGGGGTAAGGGAGCAGTACTTC	CASSIVAGVREQYF
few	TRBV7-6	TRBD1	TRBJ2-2	TGTGCCAGCAGCTTGATATCGGGACAGGGAAACGGGGAGCTGTTTTTT	CASSLISGQGNGELFF
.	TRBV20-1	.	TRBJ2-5	TGCAGTGCTAACCCCAGCCGTGGCCAAGAGACCCAGTACTTC	CSANPSRGQETQYF
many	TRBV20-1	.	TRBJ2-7	TGCAGTGCTAGAGATTTCGGCCGCGAGCAGTACTTC	CSARDFGREQYF
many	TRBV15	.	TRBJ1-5	TGTGCCACCAGCAGAAATACAGGAACAGCAAGCAATCAGCCCCAGCATTTT	CATSRNTGTASNQPQHF
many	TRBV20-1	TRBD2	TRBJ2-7	TGCAGTGCTGGCCCGGGGGGGTACGAGCAGTACTTC	CSAGPGGYEQYF
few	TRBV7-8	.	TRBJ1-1	TGTGCCAGCAGCTTAATTGTGGGCACTGAAGCTTTCTTT	CASSLIVGTEAFF
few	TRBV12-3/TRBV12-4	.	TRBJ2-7	TGTGCCAGCAGTTTGGGGACGAACCGATACGAGCAGTACTTC	CASSLGTNRYEQYF
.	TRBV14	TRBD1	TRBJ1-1	TGTGCCAGCAGCCGGACAACGCTGGCGGACAGGGGGACTGAAGCTTTCTTT	CASSRTTLADRGTEAFF
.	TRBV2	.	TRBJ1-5	TGTGCCAGCAGTTCAGGGATATTCAATCAGCCCCAGCATTTT	CASSSGIFNQPQHF
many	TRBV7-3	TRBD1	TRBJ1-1	TGTGCCAGCAGCTTGTACGGGACAGGGGCGAACACTGAAGCTTTCTTT	CASSLYGTGANTEAFF
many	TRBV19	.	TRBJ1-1	TGTGCCAGTAGAGACATTTCGACAGGCCGGACTGAAGCTTTCTTT	CASRDISTGRTEAFF
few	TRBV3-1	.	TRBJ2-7	TGTGCCAGCAGCCAAGAAGGAGTTGGATCCTACGAGCAGTACTTC	CASSQEGVGSYEQYF
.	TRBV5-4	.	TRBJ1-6	TGTGCCAGCAGCTTTAACTTAAGGAGCTCCTATAATTCACCCCTCCACTTT	CASSFNLRSSYNSPLHF
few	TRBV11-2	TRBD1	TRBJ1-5	TGTGCCAGCAGCAAACACAGGGGGCGTGAGATCAATCAGCCCCAGCATTTT	CASSKHRGREINQPQHF
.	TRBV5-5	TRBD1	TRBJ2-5	TGTGCCAGCAGCCGTAGGACAGGGGGAGAGACCCAGTACTTC	CASSRRTGGETQYF
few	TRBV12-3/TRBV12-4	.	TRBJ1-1	TGTGCCAGCAGTTTTGGGGACATCCCTGCGAACACTGAAGCTTTCTTT	CASSFGDIPANTEAFF
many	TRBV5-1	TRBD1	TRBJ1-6	TGCGCCAGCAGCTTGGATGGCCAGGGGGGGAATTCACCCCTCCACTTT	CASSLDGQGGNSPLHF
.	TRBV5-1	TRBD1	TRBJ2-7	TGCGCCAGCAGCCCGGGACAGGGGTTGCACGAGCAGTACTTC	CASSPGQGLHEQYF
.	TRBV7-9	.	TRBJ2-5	TGTGCCAGCAGCCGGGCCGAATTAGCACGGGAGACCCAGTACTTC	CASSRAELARETQYF